This is a list of T cell receptor beta chains from one sample in a study of CD8 T cells in ankylosing spondylitis. In TCRdb, the 5' RACE reads were re-called with MiXCR into one record per CDR3 protein. In the table there are a few hundred thousand distinct CDR3 sequences, around 10% of which are singletons. Source material: blood, either unsorted or a sorted T cell fraction (not recorded which). These receptors all come from a male donor with ankylosing spondylitis or in good health (not recorded which). Each CDR3 is given without its conserved first and last residue. Fields, in order: J gene, V gene, clone size, CDR3 protein. Expanded clones get a size class; other rows say once, few or many, or leave the size out.

TRBJ1-4,TRBV20-1,many,SAGQGRGEKLF
TRBJ1-2,TRBV12-3/TRBV12-4,.,ASTALGQGVYGYT
TRBJ2-1,TRBV10-3,many,AISEELDEQF
TRBJ1-5,TRBV7-9,.,ASSLGGSGNQPQH
TRBJ2-3,TRBV27,.,ASSFGLAGRGGTDTQY
TRBJ1-3,TRBV20-1,many,SAQGLSPGNTIY
TRBJ2-5,TRBV5-1,.,ASSLVPSGGTETQY
TRBJ2-5,TRBV28,few,ASRGTGVSRGETQY
TRBJ2-3,TRBV24-1,few,ATSDFSPGQGGADTQY
TRBJ2-1,TRBV5-1,many,ASSLDPASSYNEQF
TRBJ1-1,TRBV7-8,many,ASSLVLDRHTEAF
TRBJ2-7,TRBV20-1,many,SASHGTSGSPSYEQY
TRBJ2-5,TRBV29-1,many,SVRAGGQETQY
TRBJ2-1,TRBV20-1,many,SARDGGGNGNEQF
TRBJ2-7,TRBV20-1,.,SAGRVDTALYEQY
TRBJ1-2,TRBV3-1,few,ASSPLAGGDYGYT
TRBJ1-1,TRBV29-1,many,SVEVASQSEAF
TRBJ2-1,TRBV7-3,many,ASSFMGPNEQF
TRBJ2-1,TRBV10-1,.,ASSKRQPLPYEQF
TRBJ2-1,TRBV9,many,ASSVGDLRNEQF
TRBJ2-5,TRBV9,few,ASSATLAKTQY
TRBJ1-1,TRBV25-1,.,ASSALSNTEAF
TRBJ2-5,TRBV29-1,many,SAGRGEETQY
TRBJ2-3,TRBV9,few,ASSQSGGGQNTQY
TRBJ2-6,TRBV6-1,.,ASSEEGGVGANVLT